This T cell receptor (beta chain) was obtained from a study of cytomegalovirus exposure and HLA in healthy donors. General study results and limits: Data from an earlier analysis indicated that most TCR beta V segments were productive either about 87% or about 30% of the time. In most subjects, TCR beta sequences reportedly gave accurate predictions of HLA-A and HLA-B alleles.

On this clone: Its matching antigen is unknown.

Primers: 60 Vbeta forward and 13 Jbeta reverse. Generated by immunoSEQ multiplex PCR, the TCRdb table keeps only in-frame clones and is missing some. The sample includes 85,000 to 100,000 clones, more than 60% seen only once; the top ten take under 7.5%. What was sequenced was PBMCs. This clonotype was sampled from a man aged 45-60 years in good health and CMV-seropositive.

For the CDR3, the DNA is TGTGCCAGCAGTTCCATCTCTGGAAACACCATATATTTT. Its protein product is CASSSISGNTIYF. The J gene is TRBJ1-3, the V gene TRBV6-5; no firm D call. Between the trimmed V and J ends, which lost 4 bases and 0 bases, there was a span of 4 bases. The CDR3 totals 13 residues. Germline V gene lookup returns CDR1 MNHEY and CDR2 SVGAGI.